Presented here are 30 T cell receptor beta chains from one specimen sequenced in a study of OX40 agonist ivuxolimab in advanced cancers. Using immunoSEQ multiplex PCR, the repertoire was profiled, and TCRdb retains in-frame clones only, with some absent. The data contain 50,000 to 65,000 clones, approximately 88% of them singletons. The sequenced sample was CD4+ or CD8+ T cells sorted from blood, obtained in a trial of the OX40 agonist ivuxolimab. The receptors derive from an adult with an advanced solid tumor such as melanoma, head and neck, liver or kidney cancer.

This chain joins TRBV28 and TRBJ2-4; weak D call: TRBD1 (5 bases). Trimming took off 5 bases at V and 4 bases at J, with 12 bases between the two ends. The CDR3 is made up of 14 amino acids. The germline V gene has CDR1 MDHEN and CDR2 SYDVKM. This CDR3 reads CASSPDSWKNIQYF. The CDR3, as DNA: TGTGCCAGCAGTCCTGACAGTTGGAAAAACATTCAGTACTTC.

The rearrangement links TRBV14 to TRBJ2-5; D uncertain. There are 12 residues in the CDR3. Germline CDR1 reads SGHDN; CDR2 reads FVKESK. V was clipped by 1 base and J by 3 bases, with 3 bases between them. The CDR3, as DNA: TGTGCCAGCAGCCAAGTTAAAGAGACCCAGTACTTC. This translates into CASSQVKETQYF.

The chain has TRBV11-2 and TRBJ2-6; D might be TRBD1 or TRBD2, each matching 5 bases. This CDR3 has 16 residues. Germline V gives CDR1 SGHAT, CDR2 FQNNGV. Trimming took off 3 bases at V and 0 bases at J, with 9 bases between the two ends. CDR3 sequence: CASSFGASSGANVLTF. The CDR3 coding sequence is TGTGCCAGCAGCTTCGGGGCCTCCTCTGGGGCCAACGTCCTGACTTTC. Combining the CDR3 with reference TRBV11-2 and TRBJ2-6 gives the whole variable domain EAGVAQSPRYKIIEKRQSVAFWCNPISGHATLYWYQQILGQGPKLLIQFQNNGVVDDSQLPKDRFSAERLKGVDSTLKIQPAKLEDSAVYLCASSFGASSGANVLTFGAGSRLTVL.

V is TRBV25-1 and J is TRBJ1-2, with D perhaps matching TRBD1 (6 bases). CDR1 and CDR2 from the germline V gene are MGHDK and SYGVNS. V was trimmed by 3 bases and J by 2 bases, leaving 13 bases between them. The CDR3 is 15 amino acids. CDR3: CASSDARGANYGYTF. In nucleotides, the CDR3 is TGTGCCAGCAGTGACGCCAGGGGAGCAAACTATGGCTACACCTTC.

This clone appeared a single time. This chain uses TRBV15 with TRBJ2-1, with 8 positions matching TRBD2. The CDR3 length is 17 residues. J was trimmed by 9 bases and V by 1 base; bases with no gene match: 14. Germline CDR1 LNHNV, CDR2 YYDKDF (reference sequence). The CDR3 spells CATSRGLVGSGTGEQFF. CDR3 coding DNA: TGTGCCACCAGCAGAGGCCTTGTTGGTAGCGGGACGGGTGAGCAGTTCTTC.

The J gene is TRBJ1-2, the V gene TRBV28, with D possibly being TRBD1 (5 bases). The CDR3 runs 13 residues. V was clipped by 4 bases and J by 4 bases, with 10 bases between them. Germline values: CDR1 MDHEN, CDR2 SYDVKM. The CDR3 DNA reads as TGTGCCAGCAGTTCGTTGACAGTCTATGGCTACACCTTC. This translates into CASSSLTVYGYTF.

The chain combines TRBV30 with TRBJ1-6; 7 bases fit TRBD1. Germline V lookup: CDR1 GTSNPN, CDR2 SVGIG (reference sequence). This CDR3 has 13 residues. The V gene end was trimmed by 5 bases and the J gene end by 6 bases; junction bases not matched to a gene: 4. Written as DNA, the CDR3 is TGTGCCTGGGACGGGACAGTTAATTCACCCCTCCACTTT. Its protein product is CAWDGTVNSPLHF.

This clone appeared a few times. V usage is TRBV5-1 and J usage is TRBJ2-1; possibly TRBD1 for D (7 bases). Trimming stripped 0 bases from V and 3 bases from J, with 13 bases between. The CDR3 sequence is 16 residues long. The germline V gene has CDR1 SGHRS and CDR2 YFSETQ. CDR3 nucleotide sequence: TGCGCCAGCAGCTTGGTTACAGGGGAGGTCTACAATGAGCAGTTCTTC. This sequence encodes CASSLVTGEVYNEQFF.

The rearrangement links TRBV6-5 to TRBJ1-2, with D unclear. Trimming left V 0 bases short and J 3 bases short, with 8 bases between. This CDR3 is 14 amino acids long. The V gene's germline CDR1 is MNHEY and CDR2 SVGAGI. The CDR3 bases are TGTGCCAGCAGTTACTCGATAGGGTACTATGGCTACACCTTC. It yields the protein CASSYSIGYYGYTF.

The CDR3 region is CASIAGTTPNQPQHF. CDR3 sequence (DNA): TGTGCCAGTATTGCAGGGACTACACCCAATCAGCCCCAGCATTTT. The V and J genes are TRBV19 and TRBJ1-5; a possible D gene is TRBD1 (5 bases). Germline CDR1 is LNHDA and CDR2 is SQIVND (reference sequence). With 7 bases removed from V and 3 bases from J, the gap between germline ends came to 16 bases. The length of the CDR3 is 15 residues.

The rearrangement links TRBV18 to TRBJ1-5, with 7 bases identical to TRBD1. The CDR3 has 15 amino acids. Looked up from germline, CDR1 is KGHSH and CDR2 is LQKENI. V shed 3 bases and J 3 bases; nucleotides not matched to a gene: 5. CDR3 loop: CASSPGTEYNQPQHF. DNA of the CDR3: TGTGCCAGCTCACCCGGGACAGAATACAATCAGCCCCAGCATTTT.

This chain connects TRBV11-2 to TRBJ1-1; the D gene is possibly TRBD1 (6 bases). From germline, CDR1 is SGHAT and CDR2 FQNNGV. The CDR3 has 15 residues. V lost 5 bases to trimming and J lost 1 base, with 14 bases between them. The CDR3, as DNA: TGTGCCAGCAGCAGCTGGGGGCGGCAGAACACTGAAGCTTTCTTT. Encoded protein: CASSSWGRQNTEAFF.

The chain combines TRBV11-2 with TRBJ1-1, with a weak D call TRBD1 (5 bases). Between the trimmed V and J ends, which lost 1 base and 5 bases, there was a span of 8 bases. CDR3 length: 13 amino acids. The V gene's germline CDR1 is SGHAT and CDR2 FQNNGV. CDR3 loop: CASSLGEGTEAFF. In nucleotides, the CDR3 is TGTGCCAGCAGCTTAGGAGAGGGGACTGAAGCTTTCTTT.

V is TRBV7-9 and J is TRBJ2-1; D is unresolved. Looked up from germline, CDR1 is SEHNR and CDR2 is FQNEAQ (reference sequence). The CDR3 contains 14 residues. The V end was cut by 4 bases, the J end by 8 bases, with 15 bases between. CDR3 nucleotides: TGTGCCAGCAGCTGGGGTAGGTTCGCGTATGAGCAGTTCTTC. This encodes CASSWGRFAYEQFF.

This clone was seen only once. The chain joins TRBV27 to TRBJ2-7; D may be TRBD2 (5 bases). The CDR3 totals 13 residues. V lost 6 bases, J lost 1 base, and 10 bases lay in between. Germline V CDR1 and CDR2: MNHEY, SMNVEV (reference sequence). CDR3 region: CASRKPGSYEQYF. The CDR3 nucleotides are TGTGCCAGCAGAAAGCCGGGGTCCTACGAGCAGTACTTC.

Here the CDR3 reads CASSSLGGVGGYTF. DNA of the CDR3: TGTGCCAGCAGTTCCCTTGGGGGGGTAGGAGGCTACACCTTC. The genes are TRBV27 and TRBJ1-2; TRBD1 might be the D (5 bases). V lost 4 bases and J 8 bases, leaving 17 bases between the germline ends. Germline CDR1 reads MNHEY; CDR2 reads SMNVEV (reference sequence). CDR3 size: 14 residues.

The gene calls are TRBV7-9 and TRBJ2-1; maybe TRBD2 (6 bases). The CDR3 has 14 amino acids. Germline V lookup: CDR1 SEHNR, CDR2 FQNEAQ (reference sequence). Trimming shortened V by 5 bases and J by 7 bases, and 15 bases separated the two germline ends. CDR3 bases: TGTGCCAGCAGCCCGCGGGACTTGGTAAATGAGCAGTTCTTC. It codes for CASSPRDLVNEQFF.

This clone is classed as medium-sized (0.01 to 0.1%). Different DNA sequences within this sample yield the same CDR3. The gene calls are TRBV27 and TRBJ1-4, with TRBD1 matching over 7 bases. This CDR3 has 14 amino acids. The J segment lost 5 bases and the V segment lost 3 bases, leaving 3 bases of the junction unmatched. Germline V lookup: CDR1 MNHEY, CDR2 SMNVEV (reference sequence). CDR3 nucleotide sequence: TGTGCCAGCAGTTTCGGACAGGCAAATGAAAAACTGTTTTTT. The encoded protein is CASSFGQANEKLFF.

The chain employs TRBV27 and TRBJ2-7, with D perhaps matching TRBD1 (6 bases). This CDR3 is 15 amino acids long. CDR1 and CDR2 (germline): MNHEY, SMNVEV (reference sequence). V was shortened by 5 bases and J by 7 bases, with 21 bases between the two germline ends. This CDR3 reads CASSRPGAFGYEQYF. CDR3 bases: TGTGCCAGCAGTCGCCCAGGGGCTTTCGGATATGAGCAGTACTTC.

The rearrangement uses TRBV28 and TRBJ1-2; D gene unclear. CDR1 and CDR2 from the germline V gene are MDHEN and SYDVKM. The CDR3 contains 12 residues. Trimming shortened V by 1 base and J by 7 bases, and 7 bases separated the two germline ends. CDR3 DNA sequence: TGTGCCAGCAGTTTATTGCAAACTGGCTACACCTTC. Amino acid sequence: CASSLLQTGYTF.

This clone was recorded a few times. At the DNA level, this CDR3 is encoded by other sequences in the same sample as well. The rearrangement uses TRBV30 and TRBJ1-2; D possibly corresponds to TRBD1 (6 bases). The CDR3 has 13 residues. V lost 5 bases and J 4 bases, leaving 14 bases between the germline ends. Germline V gives CDR1 GTSNPN, CDR2 SVGIG (reference sequence). Here the CDR3 DNA reads TGTGCCTGGGGGAGAGACAGGCCCTATGGCTACACCTTC. This translates into CAWGRDRPYGYTF.

The chain couples TRBV11-3 to TRBJ2-5, with 14 bases identical to TRBD2. The germline CDR1 and CDR2 sequences are SGHNT and YENEEA. The CDR3 covers 19 residues. After removal of 1 base from V and 3 bases from J, the junction contained 10 bases not matched to a gene. The CDR3 loop reads CASSLGSGTSGRREETQYF. The CDR3 DNA reads TGTGCCAGCAGCTTAGGGAGCGGGACTAGCGGGAGAAGGGAAGAGACCCAGTACTTC.

This clone occurred once. The chain couples TRBV6-5 to TRBJ1-2, with a weak D call TRBD1 (5 bases). The CDR3 is made up of 15 amino acids. Germline CDR1 is MNHEY and CDR2 is SVGAGI. Trimming removed 4 bases at V and 2 bases at J, with 14 bases between. CDR3 protein: CASSSTPAGNYGYTF. The CDR3, as DNA: TGTGCCAGCAGTTCCACTCCGGCAGGGAACTATGGCTACACCTTC.

The CDR3 spells CASSLVGQLLTNRNEQFF. The CDR3 DNA reads TGTGCCAGCAGCTTAGTGGGACAGCTCCTTACGAATCGCAATGAGCAGTTCTTC. The chain employs TRBV7-2 and TRBJ2-1; 7 positions agree with TRBD1. The length of the CDR3 is 18 residues. Trimming removed 1 base from V and 6 bases from J; junction bases left unmatched: 15. Per germline, CDR1 SGHTA and CDR2 FQGNSA.

This chain joins TRBV5-1 and TRBJ2-5; TRBD1 agrees at 7 bases. V trimming: 4 bases; J trimming: 4 bases; junction bases outside the gene matches: 7. The germline gives CDR1 SGHRS, CDR2 YFSETQ. The CDR3 consists of 14 residues. The CDR3 DNA is TGCGCCAGCAGCCGATCTTCAGGGGGAGAGACCCAGTACTTC. This translates into CASSRSSGGETQYF.

The chain employs TRBV6-1 and TRBJ1-1, with D tentatively TRBD1 (6 bases). The CDR3 is 11 amino acids. Trimming left V 10 bases short and J 5 bases short, with 11 bases between. Germline CDR1 and CDR2: MNHNS and SASEGT. The chain's CDR3 is CAIPGVTEAFF. The DNA for the CDR3 is TGTGCCATCCCAGGGGTAACTGAAGCTTTCTTT.

The chain carries TRBV28 and TRBJ2-6, with D uncertain. This CDR3 comprises 14 residues. Trimming stripped 3 bases from V and 2 bases from J, with 5 bases between. The germline gives CDR1 MDHEN, CDR2 SYDVKM. CDR3 protein: CASSLITGANVLTF. Here the CDR3 DNA reads TGTGCCAGCAGTTTGATTACTGGGGCCAACGTCCTGACTTTC.

The chain is built from TRBV5-1 and TRBJ1-1; D is unclear. The CDR3 totals 13 residues. Germline V lookup: CDR1 SGHRS, CDR2 YFSETQ. Trimming took 5 bases from V and 1 from J, leaving 9 bases between them. The DNA of the CDR3 is TGCGCCAGCAGGTTAATCCAGAACACTGAAGCTTTCTTT. Translation gives CASRLIQNTEAFF.

This rearrangement joins TRBV5-1 to TRBJ1-2, with D hard to call. The CDR3 contains 15 residues. Germline values: CDR1 SGHRS, CDR2 YFSETQ. V was clipped by 5 bases and J by 1 base, with 15 bases between them. The CDR3 coding sequence is TGCGCCAGCAGTCCAAGCGGGGTCGGTAACTATGGCTACACCTTC. It specifies CASSPSGVGNYGYTF.

This chain connects TRBV18 to TRBJ2-7; 10 bases fit TRBD1. This CDR3 is 14 amino acids long. Per germline, CDR1 KGHSH and CDR2 LQKENI. The junction had 3 bases not matched to a gene; V was cut back by 2 bases and J by 5 bases. The CDR3 region has the DNA TGTGCCAGCTCACCAGCGGGACAGGGGAACGAGCAGTACTTC. This codes for CASSPAGQGNEQYF.